What follows describes a single TCR beta chain. These data are taken from a study of blood T cell repertoires in COVID-19. Produced via immunoSEQ multiplex PCR; TCRdb's table is partial and in-frame only. This sample has more than 95,000 clones, with over 75% found just once. The germline V gene encodes CDR1 SGHKS and CDR2 YYEKEE (reference sequence). V was trimmed by 5 bases and J by 5 bases, leaving 16 bases between them. CDR3 size: 14 residues. Sequenced input: peripheral blood. The chain recombines TRBV5-5 with TRBJ1-1; D unclear. The sequence was obtained from a man aged 60-69 years with acute or convalescent COVID-19. As DNA, the CDR3 is TGTGCCAGCAGTCTAATCCTGGGCAAAACTGAAGCTTTCTTT. Amino acid sequence: CASSLILGKTEAFF.